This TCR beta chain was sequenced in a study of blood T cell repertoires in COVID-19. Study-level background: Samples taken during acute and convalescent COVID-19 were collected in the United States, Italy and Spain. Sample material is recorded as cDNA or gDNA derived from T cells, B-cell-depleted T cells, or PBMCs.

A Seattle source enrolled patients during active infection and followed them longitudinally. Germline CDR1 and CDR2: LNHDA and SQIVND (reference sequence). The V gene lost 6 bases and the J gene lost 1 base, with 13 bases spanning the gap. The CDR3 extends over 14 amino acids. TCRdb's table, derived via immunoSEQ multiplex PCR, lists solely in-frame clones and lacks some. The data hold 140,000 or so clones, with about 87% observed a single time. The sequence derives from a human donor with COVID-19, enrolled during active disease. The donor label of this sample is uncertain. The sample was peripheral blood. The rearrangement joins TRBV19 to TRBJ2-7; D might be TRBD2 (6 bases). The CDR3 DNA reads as TGTGCCAGTAGCTACGGGGGAGTTTCCTACGAGCAGTACTTC. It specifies CASSYGGVSYEQYF.